A single sample gave rise to the 26 T cell receptor beta chains below, sequenced in a study of PD-1 blockade in classical Hodgkin lymphoma. Generated by immunoSEQ multiplex PCR, the TCRdb table keeps only in-frame clones and is missing some. The sample has 4,300 or so clones; about two thirds are singletons. Every patient experienced relapse after autologous stem cell transplantation, and brentuximab vedotin exposure varied. The source material was peripheral blood mononuclear cells (PBMCs), sampled at baseline. Receptors originate from a human donor with classical Hodgkin lymphoma.

This chain uses TRBV19 with TRBJ2-1; perhaps D is TRBD1 or TRBD2 (5 bases each). The germline V gene has CDR1 LNHDA and CDR2 SQIVND (reference sequence). Trimming removed 3 bases at V and 1 base at J, with 13 bases between. CDR3 length: 16 residues. The CDR3 protein is CASSMAGRRSYNEQFF. CDR3 in DNA: TGTGCCAGTAGTATGGCAGGGCGGAGGTCCTACAATGAGCAGTTCTTC.

This rearrangement joins TRBV6-6 to TRBJ2-1; possibly TRBD2 for D (7 bases). The CDR3 is made up of 14 amino acids. Trimming stripped 8 bases from V and 8 bases from J, with 19 bases between. Germline V gene lookup returns CDR1 MNHNY and CDR2 SVGAGI (reference sequence). CDR3 nucleotides: TGTGCCAGCTCAAGGACTAGGGGGTTCGATGAGCAGTTCTTC. Translation gives CASSRTRGFDEQFF.

The V call is TRBV28, the J call TRBJ1-5, with D unresolved. Trimming pared 5 bases from V and 10 bases from J, leaving 12 bases between. The CDR3 length is 12 residues. Germline CDR1 and CDR2: MDHEN and SYDVKM. CDR3 nucleotide sequence: TGTGCCAGCAGTCCCCCCCGCGGACCCCAGCATTTT. As protein: CASSPPRGPQHF.

The chain couples TRBV9 to TRBJ2-1; possibly TRBD2 for D (5 bases). Trimming removed 3 bases at V and 7 bases at J, with 14 bases between. The CDR3 extends over 14 amino acids. CDR1 SGDLS and CDR2 YYNGEE come from the germline V gene. The CDR3 loop is CASSADPGKNEQFF. The DNA of the CDR3 is TGTGCCAGCAGCGCGGACCCGGGGAAGAATGAGCAGTTCTTC.

This clone was picked up a small number of times. The chain carries TRBV19 and TRBJ1-2, with a tentative D call TRBD1 (5 bases). The V end was cut by 3 bases, the J end by 3 bases, with 14 bases between. Germline V gives CDR1 LNHDA, CDR2 SQIVND (reference sequence). The CDR3 totals 15 residues. The CDR3: CASSIGAGMDYGYTF. CDR3 sequence (DNA): TGTGCCAGTAGTATTGGGGCCGGGATGGACTATGGCTACACCTTC. The full variable domain, with the rest looked up from reference TRBV19 and TRBJ1-2, is DGGITQSPKYLFRKEGQNVTLSCEQNLNHDAMYWYRQDPGQGLRLIYYSQIVNDFQKGDIAEGYSVSREKKESFPLTVTSAQKNPTAFYLCASSIGAGMDYGYTFGSGTRLTVV.

CDR3 in amino acids: CASSLSAGEQYF. CDR3 coding DNA: TGTGCCAGCAGCTTGTCAGCCGGGGAGCAGTACTTC. The chain uses TRBV7-2 and TRBJ2-7; no firm D call. V lost 3 bases to trimming and J lost 7 bases, with 10 bases between them. Per the germline V gene, CDR1 is SGHTA and CDR2 is FQGNSA. There are 12 residues in the CDR3.

The chain is built from TRBV4-1 and TRBJ1-5; tentative D call: TRBD1 (5 bases). CDR3 length: 12 residues. The germline V gene has CDR1 MGHRA and CDR2 YSYEKL. The V and J ends lost 3 bases and 6 bases respectively, with 6 bases between them. Written as DNA, the CDR3 is TGCGCCAGCAGCCACGGGGGTCAGCCCCAGCATTTT. This codes for CASSHGGQPQHF.

Only a few counts were recorded for this clone. This specimen includes other DNA sequences encoding the same CDR3. The rearrangement links TRBV5-1 to TRBJ2-7; possibly TRBD1 for D (5 bases). This CDR3 is 15 amino acids long. Looked up from germline, CDR1 is SGHRS and CDR2 is YFSETQ. V gave up 0 bases and J gave up 0 bases, with 10 bases separating them. The CDR3 DNA reads TGCGCCAGCAGCTTGGAAGGGGCCATCTCCTACGAGCAGTACTTC. Its translation is CASSLEGAISYEQYF.

The gene calls are TRBV18 and TRBJ1-2; D might be TRBD1 (6 bases). With 6 bases removed from V and 0 bases from J, the gap between germline ends came to 14 bases. Germline assignment: CDR1 KGHSH and CDR2 LQKENI. CDR3 length: 15 amino acids. CDR3 sequence reads: CASSQTGTPNYGYTF. The DNA for the CDR3 is TGTGCCAGCTCTCAAACAGGGACCCCTAACTATGGCTACACCTTC.

The rearrangement links TRBV5-6 to TRBJ2-3, with a possible D match to TRBD2 (6 bases). The CDR3 contains 14 residues. The V end lost 4 bases, the J end lost 7 bases, and 16 bases lay between the germline ends. Germline lookup yields CDR1 SGHDT and CDR2 YYEEEE. As DNA, the CDR3 is TGTGCCAGCAGCCTAAGACTAGGTGGTAATACGCAGTATTTT. It translates to CASSLRLGGNTQYF.

This chain links TRBV5-1 with TRBJ2-5; TRBD2 might be the D (6 bases). The germline V gene has CDR1 SGHRS and CDR2 YFSETQ. The CDR3 sequence is 16 residues long. V lost 0 bases and J 0 bases, leaving 12 bases between the germline ends. The CDR3 bases are TGCGCCAGCAGCTTGGGGCGGGCGGGGTACCAAGAGACCCAGTACTTC. The encoded protein is CASSLGRAGYQETQYF. The full variable domain, with the rest looked up from reference TRBV5-1 and TRBJ2-5, is KAGVTQTPRYLIKTRGQQVTLSCSPISGHRSVSWYQQTPGQGLQFLFEYFSETQRNKGNFPGRFSGRQFSNSRSEMNVSTLELGDSALYLCASSLGRAGYQETQYFGPGTRLLVL.

The chain recombines TRBV7-2 with TRBJ2-1; 9 bases map to TRBD2. V was clipped by 1 base and J by 6 bases; unmatched bases: 4. Germline V gives CDR1 SGHTA, CDR2 FQGNSA. The CDR3 consists of 15 residues. The CDR3 DNA reads as TGTGCCAGCAGCTTAGGGCTAGCGGGATCCAATGAGCAGTTCTTC. It translates to CASSLGLAGSNEQFF.

This clone was counted once. V is TRBV11-3 and J is TRBJ2-1; 9 bases line up with TRBD2. This CDR3 is 17 amino acids long. Germline CDR1 is SGHNT and CDR2 is YENEEA. The V segment lost 0 bases and the J segment 7 bases; nucleotides outside the gene matches: 10. CDR3: CASSLDENGLATNEQFF. CDR3 coding DNA: TGTGCCAGCAGCTTAGACGAAAACGGACTAGCGACGAATGAGCAGTTCTTC. Drawing the rest from reference TRBV11-3 and TRBJ2-1, the complete variable domain is EAGVVQSPRYKIIEKKQPVAFWCNPISGHNTLYWYLQNLGQGPELLIRYENEEAVDDSQLPKDRFSAERLKGVDSTLKIQPAELGDSAVYLCASSLDENGLATNEQFFGPGTRLTVL.

In its sample, this clone ranks as large. This chain joins TRBV2 and TRBJ2-5; no firm D call. This CDR3 has 14 amino acids. From germline, CDR1 is SNHLY and CDR2 FYNNEI. Trimming took off 6 bases at V and 5 bases at J, with 16 bases between the two ends. CDR3 sequence: CASSAGPSSETQYF. CDR3 bases: TGTGCCAGCAGCGCCGGACCGAGCAGTGAGACCCAGTACTTC.

The rearrangement links TRBV7-9 to TRBJ2-3; the D gene is possibly TRBD2 (5 bases). CDR3 length equals 14 residues. Germline values: CDR1 SEHNR, CDR2 FQNEAQ (reference sequence). The V end was cut by 5 bases, the J end by 3 bases, with 12 bases between. The CDR3 bases are TGTGCCAGCAGCAGCTCGGACTCGACAGATACGCAGTATTTT. It codes for CASSSSDSTDTQYF.

The J gene is TRBJ2-1, the V gene TRBV6-5; 8 nucleotides align to TRBD2. The CDR3 spans 14 residues. Germline V gives CDR1 MNHEY, CDR2 SVGAGI. Trimming at V came to 5 bases and at J to 3 bases, leaving 3 bases not matched to a gene. The CDR3 nucleotides are TGTGCCAGCAGTCTAGCGGGCCACTACAATGAGCAGTTCTTC. Amino acid sequence: CASSLAGHYNEQFF.

This chain uses TRBV2 with TRBJ1-3; D is ambiguous. The CDR3 covers 15 residues. Trimming removed 0 bases from V and 3 bases from J, with 9 bases in between. Germline V gene data show CDR1 as SNHLY and CDR2 as FYNNEI. CDR3 DNA sequence: TGTGCCAGCAGTGAAGCCTCTCGGCATGGAAACACCATATATTTT. It encodes CASSEASRHGNTIYF.

This clone has a handful of counts. V gene TRBV5-4 combines with J gene TRBJ2-7; maybe TRBD1 (6 bases). The CDR3 loop spans 14 amino acids. Trimming took 2 bases from V and 2 from J, leaving 11 bases between them. Germline lookup yields CDR1 SGHNT and CDR2 YYREEE (reference sequence). The CDR3 DNA reads as TGTGCCAGCAGCTTCCGGGACAAACCCTACGAGCAGTACTTC. It encodes CASSFRDKPYEQYF.

The gene calls are TRBV7-9 and TRBJ2-3; TRBD2 matches at 10 bases. Germline trimming cut 5 bases from V and 0 bases from J; bases unmatched to any gene: 8. Germline V gene data show CDR1 as SEHNR and CDR2 as FQNEAQ (reference sequence). The CDR3 is 17 amino acids. The CDR3 is CASSPGTSATSTDTQYF. In nucleotides, the CDR3 is TGTGCCAGCAGCCCCGGGACTAGCGCGACTAGCACAGATACGCAGTATTTT.

The CDR3 region is CASSTGLGTADEQFF. As DNA, the CDR3 is TGCGCCAGCAGCACCGGACTAGGGACCGCGGATGAGCAGTTCTTC. The genes are TRBV5-1 and TRBJ2-1; 7 nucleotides agree with TRBD2. This CDR3 comprises 15 residues. With V trimmed by 4 bases and J by 8 bases, 12 bases remained unmatched. Germline V gene data show CDR1 as SGHRS and CDR2 as YFSETQ.

This clone was seen once. The gene calls are TRBV13 and TRBJ2-2; D gene ambiguous. V was trimmed by 3 bases and J by 7 bases, leaving 6 bases between them. The CDR3 consists of 12 residues. Germline-derived CDR1 and CDR2 are PRHDT and FYEKMQ (reference sequence). In nucleotides, the CDR3 is TGTGCCAGCAGCTTTCCGAACGGGGAGCTGTTTTTT. Residues: CASSFPNGELFF.

This CDR3 is CASKMGVNTEAFF. The CDR3 coding sequence is TGTGCCAGCAAGATGGGAGTGAACACTGAAGCTTTCTTT. This chain joins TRBV7-9 and TRBJ1-1; no clear D. Trimming cost V 7 bases and J 0 bases, with 9 bases left between them. The CDR3 is 13 residues long. Germline V gene sequence: CDR1 SEHNR, CDR2 FQNEAQ (reference sequence). The full variable domain, in which reference TRBV7-9 and TRBJ1-1 provide the parts outside the CDR3, is DTGVSQNPRHKITKRGQNVTFRCDPISEHNRLYWYRQTLGQGPEFLTYFQNEAQLEKSRLLSDRFSAERPKGSFSTLEIQRTEQGDSAMYLCASKMGVNTEAFFGQGTRLTVV.

This clone qualifies as medium-sized (0.01 to 0.1%). The rearrangement uses TRBV10-2 and TRBJ2-5; TRBD2 agrees at 10 bases. CDR3 length: 17 amino acids. Germline loops: CDR1 WSHSY, CDR2 SAAADI. V lost 0 bases, J lost 5 bases, and 9 bases stayed unmatched. In DNA form, the CDR3 reads TGCGCCAGCAGTGAGTCGATGGCTAGCGGGAGTGTGGAGACCCAGTACTTC. It codes for CASSESMASGSVETQYF.

The CDR3 is CASSYGERYNEQFF. The CDR3 DNA follows: TGTGCCAGCAGTTATGGTGAGCGGTACAATGAGCAGTTCTTC. The J gene is TRBJ2-1, the V gene TRBV6-5; a weak D match, TRBD2 (5 bases). Germline lookup yields CDR1 MNHEY and CDR2 SVGAGI. Trimming left V 3 bases short and J 4 bases short, with 10 bases between. This CDR3 contains 14 residues.

This chain uses TRBV7-2 with TRBJ2-4, with D possibly being TRBD2 (6 bases). CDR3 size: 13 residues. Germline CDR1 SGHTA, CDR2 FQGNSA. Trimming stripped 4 bases from V and 7 bases from J, with 11 bases between. The CDR3 loop is CASSSAGRNIQYF. In DNA form, the CDR3 reads TGTGCCAGCAGCTCCGCGGGAAGGAACATTCAGTACTTC.

This clone showed up just a few times. The chain employs TRBV7-9 and TRBJ2-7; 10 nucleotides agree with TRBD2. There are 17 residues in the CDR3. The V gene's germline CDR1 is SEHNR and CDR2 FQNEAQ (reference sequence). Trimming cost V 5 bases and J 5 bases; bases outside gene matches: 15. The DNA for the CDR3 is TGTGCCAGCAGCGCCGCGCGGGCTAGCGGGAGTTTCGACGAGCAGTACTTC. As protein: CASSAARASGSFDEQYF. Looking up the rest from reference TRBV7-9 and TRBJ2-7 gives the full variable domain: DTGVSQNPRHKITKRGQNVTFRCDPISEHNRLYWYRQTLGQGPEFLTYFQNEAQLEKSRLLSDRFSAERPKGSFSTLEIQRTEQGDSAMYLCASSAARASGSFDEQYFGPGTRLTVT.